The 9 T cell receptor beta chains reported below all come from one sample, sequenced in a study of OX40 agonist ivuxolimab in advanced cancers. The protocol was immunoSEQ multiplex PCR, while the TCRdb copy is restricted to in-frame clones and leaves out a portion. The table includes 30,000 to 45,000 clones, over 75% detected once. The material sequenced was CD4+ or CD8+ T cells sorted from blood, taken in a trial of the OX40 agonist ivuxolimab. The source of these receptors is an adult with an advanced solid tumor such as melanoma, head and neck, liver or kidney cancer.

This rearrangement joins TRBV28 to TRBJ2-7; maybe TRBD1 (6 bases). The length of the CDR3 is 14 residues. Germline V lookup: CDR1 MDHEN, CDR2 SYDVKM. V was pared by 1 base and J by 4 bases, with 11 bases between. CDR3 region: CASSLSGQTYEQYF. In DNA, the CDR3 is TGTGCCAGCAGTTTATCTGGACAGACTTACGAGCAGTACTTC. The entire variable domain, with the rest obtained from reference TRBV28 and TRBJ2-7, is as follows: DVKVTQSSRYLVKRTGEKVFLECVQDMDHENMFWYRQDPGLGLRLIYFSYDVKMKEKGDIPEGYSVSREKKERFSLILESASTNQTSMYLCASSLSGQTYEQYFGPGTRLTVT.

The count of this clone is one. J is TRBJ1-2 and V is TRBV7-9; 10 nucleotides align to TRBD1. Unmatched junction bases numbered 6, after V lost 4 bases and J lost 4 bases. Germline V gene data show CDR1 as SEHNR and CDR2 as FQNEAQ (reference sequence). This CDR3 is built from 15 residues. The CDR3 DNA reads TGTGCCAGCAGCTACGGGACAGGGGTGTTCTATGGCTACACCTTC. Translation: CASSYGTGVFYGYTF. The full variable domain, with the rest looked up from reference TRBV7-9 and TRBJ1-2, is DTGVSQNPRHKITKRGQNVTFRCDPISEHNRLYWYRQTLGQGPEFLTYFQNEAQLEKSRLLSDRFSAERPKGSFSTLEIQRTEQGDSAMYLCASSYGTGVFYGYTFGSGTRLTVV.

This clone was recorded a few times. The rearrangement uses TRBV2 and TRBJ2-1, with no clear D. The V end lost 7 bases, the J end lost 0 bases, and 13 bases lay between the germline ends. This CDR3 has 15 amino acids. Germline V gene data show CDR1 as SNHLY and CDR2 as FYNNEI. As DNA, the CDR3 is TGTGCCAGCACCCACCTAGATGGCTCCTACAATGAGCAGTTCTTC. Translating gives CASTHLDGSYNEQFF.

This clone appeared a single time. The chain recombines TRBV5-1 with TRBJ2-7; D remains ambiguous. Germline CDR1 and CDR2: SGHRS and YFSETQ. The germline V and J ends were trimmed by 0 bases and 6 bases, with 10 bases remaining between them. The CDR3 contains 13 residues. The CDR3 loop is CASSLDSVGEQYF. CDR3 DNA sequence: TGCGCCAGCAGCTTGGACTCGGTGGGCGAGCAGTACTTC.

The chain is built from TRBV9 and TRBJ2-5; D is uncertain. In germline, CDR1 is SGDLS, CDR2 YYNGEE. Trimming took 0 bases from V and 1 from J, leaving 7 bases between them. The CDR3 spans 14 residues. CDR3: CASSVGGLQETQYF. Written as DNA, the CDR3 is TGTGCCAGCAGCGTAGGAGGTCTCCAAGAGACCCAGTACTTC.

CDR3 residues: CASSLGAVDTQYF. The CDR3 DNA sequence: TGTGCCAGCAGCTTGGGTGCGGTAGATACGCAGTATTTT. V usage is TRBV7-3 and J usage is TRBJ2-3; D call uncertain. Trimming cost V 3 bases and J 5 bases, with 9 bases left between them. The CDR3 contains 13 residues. Per the germline V gene, CDR1 is SGHTA and CDR2 is FQGTGA.

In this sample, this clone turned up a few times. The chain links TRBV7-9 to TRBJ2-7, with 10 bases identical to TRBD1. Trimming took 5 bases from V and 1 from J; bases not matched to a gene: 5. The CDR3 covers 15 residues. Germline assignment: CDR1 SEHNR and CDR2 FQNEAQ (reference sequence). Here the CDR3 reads CASSPRTGGSYEQYF. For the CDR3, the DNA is TGTGCCAGCAGCCCCCGGACAGGGGGTTCCTACGAGCAGTACTTC. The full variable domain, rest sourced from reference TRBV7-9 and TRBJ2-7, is DTGVSQNPRHKITKRGQNVTFRCDPISEHNRLYWYRQTLGQGPEFLTYFQNEAQLEKSRLLSDRFSAERPKGSFSTLEIQRTEQGDSAMYLCASSPRTGGSYEQYFGPGTRLTVT.

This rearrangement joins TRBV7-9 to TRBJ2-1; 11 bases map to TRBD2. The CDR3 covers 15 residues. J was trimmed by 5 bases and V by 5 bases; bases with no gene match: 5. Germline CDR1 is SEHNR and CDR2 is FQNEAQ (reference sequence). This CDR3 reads CASSVLAGGNNEQFF. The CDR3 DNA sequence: TGTGCCAGCAGCGTGCTAGCGGGGGGAAACAATGAGCAGTTCTTC.

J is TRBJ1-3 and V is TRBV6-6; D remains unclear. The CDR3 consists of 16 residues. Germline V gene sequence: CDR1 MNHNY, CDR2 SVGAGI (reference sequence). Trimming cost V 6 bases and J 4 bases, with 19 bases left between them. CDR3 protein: CASRSDREIAGNTIYF. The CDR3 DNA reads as TGTGCCAGCAGATCTGACCGGGAGATAGCGGGAAACACCATATATTTT.